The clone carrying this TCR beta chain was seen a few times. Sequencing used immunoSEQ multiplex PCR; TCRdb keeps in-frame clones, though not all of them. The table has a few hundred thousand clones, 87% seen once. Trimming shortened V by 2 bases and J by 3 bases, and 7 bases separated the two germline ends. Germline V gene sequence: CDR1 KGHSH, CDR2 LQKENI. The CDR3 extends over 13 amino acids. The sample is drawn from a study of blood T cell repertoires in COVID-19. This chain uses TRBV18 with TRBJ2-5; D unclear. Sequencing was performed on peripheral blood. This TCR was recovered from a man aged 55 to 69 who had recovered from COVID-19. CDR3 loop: CASSPFSEETQYF. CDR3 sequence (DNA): TGTGCCAGCTCACCATTCAGTGAAGAGACCCAGTACTTC.